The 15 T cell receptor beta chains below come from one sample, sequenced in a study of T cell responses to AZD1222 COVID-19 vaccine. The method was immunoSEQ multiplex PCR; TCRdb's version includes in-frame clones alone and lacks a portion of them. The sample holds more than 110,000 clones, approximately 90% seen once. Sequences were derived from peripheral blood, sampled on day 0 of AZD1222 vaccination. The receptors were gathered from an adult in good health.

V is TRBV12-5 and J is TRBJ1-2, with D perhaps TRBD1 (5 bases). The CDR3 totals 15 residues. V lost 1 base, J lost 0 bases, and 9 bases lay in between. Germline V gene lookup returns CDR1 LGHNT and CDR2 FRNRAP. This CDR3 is CASGLGQRSNYGYTF. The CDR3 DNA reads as TGTGCTAGTGGTTTGGGACAGCGCTCTAACTATGGCTACACCTTC.

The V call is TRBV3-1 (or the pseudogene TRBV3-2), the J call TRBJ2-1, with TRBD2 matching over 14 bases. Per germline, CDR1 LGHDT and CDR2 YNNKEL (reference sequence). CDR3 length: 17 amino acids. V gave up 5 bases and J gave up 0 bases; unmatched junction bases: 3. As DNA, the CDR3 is TGTGCCAGCAGCGCGGGGACTAGCGGGGGCTCCTACAATGAGCAGTTCTTC. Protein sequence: CASSAGTSGGSYNEQFF.

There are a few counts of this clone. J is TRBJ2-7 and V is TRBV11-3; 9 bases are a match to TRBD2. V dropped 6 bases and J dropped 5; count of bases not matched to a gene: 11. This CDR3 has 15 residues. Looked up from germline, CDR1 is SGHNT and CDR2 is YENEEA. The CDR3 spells CASRSGGGRVHEQYF. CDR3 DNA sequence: TGTGCCAGCAGGAGCGGTGGCGGGAGGGTCCACGAGCAGTACTTC.

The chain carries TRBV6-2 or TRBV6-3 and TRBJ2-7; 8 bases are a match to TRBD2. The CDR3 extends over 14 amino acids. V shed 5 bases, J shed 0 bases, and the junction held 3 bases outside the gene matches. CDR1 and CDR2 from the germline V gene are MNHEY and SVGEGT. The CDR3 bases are TGTGCCAGCAGTCCAGCGGGGGTCTCCTACGAGCAGTACTTC. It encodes CASSPAGVSYEQYF.

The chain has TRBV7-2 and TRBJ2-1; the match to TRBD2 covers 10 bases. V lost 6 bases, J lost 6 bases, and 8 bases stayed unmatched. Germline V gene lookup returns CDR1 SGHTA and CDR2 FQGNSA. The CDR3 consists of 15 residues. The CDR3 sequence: CASSQLAGQGNEQFF. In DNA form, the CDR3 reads TGTGCCAGCAGTCAACTAGCGGGGCAGGGCAATGAGCAGTTCTTC.

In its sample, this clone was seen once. CDR3 nucleotide sequence: TGCGCCAGCAGCTTGGAGTTAGGGAGAGGTTCACCCCTCCACTTT. Residues: CASSLELGRGSPLHF. V gene TRBV5-1 combines with J gene TRBJ1-6, with D unclear. Trimming stripped 0 bases from V and 9 bases from J, with 13 bases between. Germline loops: CDR1 SGHRS, CDR2 YFSETQ. The CDR3 loop spans 15 amino acids.

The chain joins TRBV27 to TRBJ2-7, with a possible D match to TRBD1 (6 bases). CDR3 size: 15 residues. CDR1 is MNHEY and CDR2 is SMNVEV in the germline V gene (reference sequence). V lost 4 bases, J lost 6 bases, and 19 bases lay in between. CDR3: CASSWDNQLFGEQYF. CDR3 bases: TGTGCCAGCAGTTGGGACAACCAGCTTTTCGGCGAGCAGTACTTC.

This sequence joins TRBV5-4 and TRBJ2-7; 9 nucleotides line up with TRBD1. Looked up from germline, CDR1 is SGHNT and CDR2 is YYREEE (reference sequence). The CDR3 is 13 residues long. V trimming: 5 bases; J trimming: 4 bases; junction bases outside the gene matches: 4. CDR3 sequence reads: CASRRTGAYEQYF. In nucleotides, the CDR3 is TGTGCCAGCAGACGGACAGGGGCGTACGAGCAGTACTTC.

The CDR3 is CASSLEFSGSSYNEQFF. CDR3 DNA: TGTGCCAGCAGCTTAGAGTTTAGCGGCAGCTCCTACAATGAGCAGTTCTTC. The rearrangement joins TRBV7-2 to TRBJ2-1; D is possibly TRBD2 (6 bases). This CDR3 spans 17 amino acids. Trimming removed 1 base from V and 0 bases from J, with 13 bases in between. Germline CDR1 and CDR2: SGHTA and FQGNSA.

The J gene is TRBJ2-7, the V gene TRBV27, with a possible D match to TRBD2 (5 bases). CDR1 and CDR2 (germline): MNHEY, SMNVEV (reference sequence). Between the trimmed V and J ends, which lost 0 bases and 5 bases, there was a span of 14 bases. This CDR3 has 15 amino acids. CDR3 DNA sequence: TGTGCCAGCAGTTTATCCCCTACGGGGTTCCACGAGCAGTACTTC. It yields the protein CASSLSPTGFHEQYF.

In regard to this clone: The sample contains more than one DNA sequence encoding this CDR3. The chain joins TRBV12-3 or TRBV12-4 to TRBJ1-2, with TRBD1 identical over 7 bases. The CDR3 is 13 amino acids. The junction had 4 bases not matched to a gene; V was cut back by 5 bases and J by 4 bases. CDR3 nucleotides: TGTGCCAGCAGTCCCGGGACAGTCTATGGCTACACCTTC. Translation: CASSPGTVYGYTF.

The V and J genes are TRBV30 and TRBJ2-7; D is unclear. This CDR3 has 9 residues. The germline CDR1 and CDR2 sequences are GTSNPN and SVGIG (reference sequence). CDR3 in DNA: TGTGCCTGGAGTCCTCGGCCCGTAGTC. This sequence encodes CAWSPRPVV.

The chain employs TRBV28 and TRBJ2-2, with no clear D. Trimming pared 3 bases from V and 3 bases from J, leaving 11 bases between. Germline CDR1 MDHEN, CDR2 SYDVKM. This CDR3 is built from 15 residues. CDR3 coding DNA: TGTGCCAGCAGTTTTCCTAGGGTAGACACCGGGGAGCTGTTTTTT. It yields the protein CASSFPRVDTGELFF.

The CDR3, as DNA: TGTGCCTGGTCCAAAGGGCCCGGACAGCCAAATCAGCCCCAGCATTTT. Protein: CAWSKGPGQPNQPQHF. The chain links TRBV30 to TRBJ1-5, with D possibly TRBD1 on 6 matching bases. The CDR3 totals 16 residues. Germline V gives CDR1 GTSNPN, CDR2 SVGIG (reference sequence). V was shortened by 5 bases and J by 4 bases, with 21 bases between the two germline ends.

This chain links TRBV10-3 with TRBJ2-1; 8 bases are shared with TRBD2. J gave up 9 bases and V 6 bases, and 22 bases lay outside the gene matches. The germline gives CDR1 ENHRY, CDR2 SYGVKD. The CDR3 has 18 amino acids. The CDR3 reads CAIRSDIPILGLAGEQFF. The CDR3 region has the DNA TGTGCCATCAGATCTGATATTCCGATTCTAGGACTAGCTGGTGAGCAGTTCTTC.